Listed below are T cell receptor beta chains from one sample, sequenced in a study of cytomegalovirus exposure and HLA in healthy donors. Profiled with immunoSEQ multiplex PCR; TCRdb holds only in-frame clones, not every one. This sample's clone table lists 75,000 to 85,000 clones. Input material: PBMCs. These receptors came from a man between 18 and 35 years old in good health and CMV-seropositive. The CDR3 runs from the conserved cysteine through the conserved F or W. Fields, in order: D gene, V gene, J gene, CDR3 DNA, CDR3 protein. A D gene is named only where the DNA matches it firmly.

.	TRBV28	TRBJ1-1	TGTGCCACCGACACAGGGTCTTTGGATGTGAACACTGAAGCTTTCTTT	CATDTGSLDVNTEAFF
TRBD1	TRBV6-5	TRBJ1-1	TGTGCCAGCAGAAGCACAGGGGGCACTGAAGCTTTCTTT	CASRSTGGTEAFF
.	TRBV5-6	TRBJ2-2	TGTGCCAGCAGCTTGGCCGGGACGAACACCGGGGAGCTGTTTTTT	CASSLAGTNTGELFF
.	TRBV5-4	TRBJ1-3	TGTGCCAGCAGCTTGGACAGGCTTACTGGAAACACCATATATTTT	CASSLDRLTGNTIYF
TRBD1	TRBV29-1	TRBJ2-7	TGCAGCGTTGTTTGGGGACAGGGGACCGAGCAGTACTTC	CSVVWGQGTEQYF
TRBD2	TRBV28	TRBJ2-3	TGTGCCAGCAGTCCCGGACTAGTCAGTACGCAGTATTTT	CASSPGLVSTQYF
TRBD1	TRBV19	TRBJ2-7	TGTGCCAGTAGCTGGGGACAGACCTACGAGCAGTACTTC	CASSWGQTYEQYF
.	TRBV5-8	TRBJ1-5	TGTGCCAGCAGTCGGGGGACGACAAATCAGCCCCAGCATTTT	CASSRGTTNQPQHF
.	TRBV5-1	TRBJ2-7	TGCGCCAGCAGCTCAGGGTGGAAGGCCCCTCCCTACGAGCAGTACTTC	CASSSGWKAPPYEQYF
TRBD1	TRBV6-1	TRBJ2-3	TGTGCCAGCAGTGAATCCCCCACCCCCCAGGGGGCAGATACGCAGTATTTT	CASSESPTPQGADTQYF
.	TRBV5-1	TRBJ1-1	TGCGCCAGCAGCTCGTCTAGGAACACTGAAGCTTTCTTT	CASSSSRNTEAFF
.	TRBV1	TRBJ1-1	TGCACCAGCAGCCCCTGGAGGGTGGAGCTCAGGGTGACTGAAGCTTTCTTT	CTSSPWRVELRVTEAFF
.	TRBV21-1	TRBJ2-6	TGTGCCAGCAGCATCCACTGGGGCCGCGATCGGGACAGCCCGAGCTCTGGGGCCAACGTCCTGACTTTC	CASSIHWGRDRDSPSSGANVLTF
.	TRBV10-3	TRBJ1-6	TGTGCCATCAGTGAGGACAGGAATAATTCACCCCTCCACTTT	CAISEDRNNSPLHF
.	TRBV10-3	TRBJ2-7	TGTGCCATCCTGACTTCCACAAACTACGAGCAGTACTTC	CAILTSTNYEQYF
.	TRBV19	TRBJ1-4	TGTGCCAGTAGTATTCCGGGACATAATGAAAAACTGTTTTTT	CASSIPGHNEKLFF
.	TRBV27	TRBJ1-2	TGTGCCAGCAGGGGTCAGGGGGGCTACACCTTC	CASRGQGGYTF
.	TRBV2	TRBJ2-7	TGTGCCAGCAGTGAGCGGCAATACTACGAGCAGTACTTC	CASSERQYYEQYF
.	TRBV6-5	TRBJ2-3	TGTGCCAGCAGTTACTCGTGGGGGCGGCCGGCAGATACGCAGTATTTT	CASSYSWGRPADTQYF
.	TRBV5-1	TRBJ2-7	TGCGCCAGCAGCCGACCGGGACTCAACGAGCAGTACTTC	CASSRPGLNEQYF
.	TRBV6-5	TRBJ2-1	TGTGCCAGCAGACCTCTGGGAGACTACAATGAGCAGTTCTTC	CASRPLGDYNEQFF
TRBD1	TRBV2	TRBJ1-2	TGTGCCAGCACAAAAGGACAGGCGGGTGCCGGCTACACCTTC	CASTKGQAGAGYTF
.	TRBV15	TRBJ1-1	TGTGCCACCAGCATCGGTAGCCTTGAAGCTTTCTTT	CATSIGSLEAFF
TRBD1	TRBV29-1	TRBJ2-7	TGCAGCGCCACAGGGGAAATGGGCGAGCAGTACTTC	CSATGEMGEQYF
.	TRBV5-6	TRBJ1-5	TGTGCCAGCAGCTTGAATCCTGCAGGGGCCCAGCATTTT	CASSLNPAGAQHF
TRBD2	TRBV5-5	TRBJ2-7	TGTGCCAGCAGCCCCCGGGGAGGGGCCTCCGAGCAGTACTTC	CASSPRGGASEQYF
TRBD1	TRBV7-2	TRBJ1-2	TGTGCCAGCAGCACGGCACAGGGGCAGGGCTACACCTTC	CASSTAQGQGYTF
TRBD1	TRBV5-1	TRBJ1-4	TGCGCCAGCAGCTTACAGGGGCAAGGTGAAAAACTGTTTTTT	CASSLQGQGEKLFF
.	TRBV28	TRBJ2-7	TGTGCCAGCAGCGAACTGCTTACCGGCGAGCAGTACTTC	CASSELLTGEQYF
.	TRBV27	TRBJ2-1	TGTGCCAGCAGTTCCGGACTAGGGGGCAATGAGCAGTTCTTC	CASSSGLGGNEQFF
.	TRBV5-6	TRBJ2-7	TGTGCCAGCAGCTTGGGCGTGGGCCTCGAGCAGTACTTC	CASSLGVGLEQYF
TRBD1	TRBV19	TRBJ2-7	TGTGCCAGTAGTCGGGACAGCTTAACCTACGAGCAGTACTTC	CASSRDSLTYEQYF
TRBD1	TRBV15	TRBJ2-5	TGTGCCACCAGCAGAGTACAGGGGGCCCGAGAGACCCAGTACTTC	CATSRVQGARETQYF
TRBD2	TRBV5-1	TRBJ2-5	TGCGCCAGCGGTACTTCCGGGACTAGCGAGGAGACCCAGTACTTC	CASGTSGTSEETQYF
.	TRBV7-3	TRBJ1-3	TGTGCCAGCAGCTTGACCGTCGGGGACACCATATATTTT	CASSLTVGDTIYF
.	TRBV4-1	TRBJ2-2	TGCGCCAGCAGCTTGTTGGCCACCGGGGAGCTGTTTTTT	CASSLLATGELFF
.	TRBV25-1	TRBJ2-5	TGTGCCAGCAGTTGGGCGGGCGAGACCCAGTACTTC	CASSWAGETQYF
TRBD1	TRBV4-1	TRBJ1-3	TGCGCCAGCAGCCTACAGGGGGCCGTTTCTGGAAACACCATATATTTT	CASSLQGAVSGNTIYF
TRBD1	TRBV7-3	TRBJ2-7	TGTGCCAGCAGCAGGGTAGGGGACAGGTACTACGAGCAGTACTTC	CASSRVGDRYYEQYF
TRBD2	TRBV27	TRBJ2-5	TGTGCCAGCACCCCAGCGGGAGGGAGACTAGCGGCACACCAAGAGACCCAGTACTTC	CASTPAGGRLAAHQETQYF
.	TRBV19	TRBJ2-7	TGTGCCAGTAGTATTGGACTGAACTACGAGCAGTACTTC	CASSIGLNYEQYF
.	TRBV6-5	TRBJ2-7	TGTGCCAGCGTAAAGGGAGGCGAGCAGTACTTC	CASVKGGEQYF
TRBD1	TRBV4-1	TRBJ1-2	TGCGCCAGCAGCCAAACGGGACAGGGGGCGCAACTCTATGGCTACACCTTC	CASSQTGQGAQLYGYTF
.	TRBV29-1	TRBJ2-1	TGCAGCGTTGAAGGTGGAGACAGCTCCTACAATGAGCAGTTCTTC	CSVEGGDSSYNEQFF
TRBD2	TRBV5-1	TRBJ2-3	TGCGCCAGCAGCTTGCCTAGCCCCGGGACTAGCGGGGGAGCTAGCACAGATACGCAGTATTTT	CASSLPSPGTSGGASTDTQYF
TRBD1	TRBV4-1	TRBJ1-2	TGCGCCAGCAGCCAAGCCCCGACAGGGGGCCGCTACACCTTC	CASSQAPTGGRYTF